This T cell receptor beta chain was identified in a study of T cell clonotyping in hematopoietic cell transplantation. TCRdb's copy holds only in-frame clones and misses some; the assay was immunoSEQ multiplex PCR. The data hold around 80,000 clones, with less than 96% observed a single time. Time point of the sample: recipient sample about 28 days before transplant, after cytoreduction. Recipient blood drawn about 28 days pretransplant and days 30, 100, 180 after. The CDR3 runs 16 residues. Per the germline V gene, CDR1 is SEHNR and CDR2 is FQNEAQ (reference sequence). After removal of 1 base from V and 1 base from J, the junction contained 7 bases not matched to a gene. General study findings and limits: After transplant, recipient diversity fell while pathologically expanded clonotypes grew through day 180. Broader posttransplant TCR repertoire diversity was predicted by graft donor and pretransplant recipient Inverse Simpson Index values.

Remarks on this clone: Its antigen is unknown.

The material was peripheral blood mononuclear cells, obtained before stem cell transplant. The chain couples TRBV7-9 to TRBJ2-7; 7 bases align to TRBD1. This receptor was taken from a woman aged 45-60 years with acute myeloid leukemia. Some clones in this sample may be carry-over from other donors' samples. CDR3 DNA: TGTGCCAGCAGCTTAGTCCTGACAGGGAGTTCCTACGAGCAGTACTTC. Translating it yields CASSLVLTGSSYEQYF. The entire variable domain, with the rest obtained from reference TRBV7-9 and TRBJ2-7, is as follows: DTGVSQNPRHKITKRGQNVTFRCDPISEHNRLYWYRQTLGQGPEFLTYFQNEAQLEKSRLLSDRFSAERPKGSFSTLEIQRTEQGDSAMYLCASSLVLTGSSYEQYFGPGTRLTVT.